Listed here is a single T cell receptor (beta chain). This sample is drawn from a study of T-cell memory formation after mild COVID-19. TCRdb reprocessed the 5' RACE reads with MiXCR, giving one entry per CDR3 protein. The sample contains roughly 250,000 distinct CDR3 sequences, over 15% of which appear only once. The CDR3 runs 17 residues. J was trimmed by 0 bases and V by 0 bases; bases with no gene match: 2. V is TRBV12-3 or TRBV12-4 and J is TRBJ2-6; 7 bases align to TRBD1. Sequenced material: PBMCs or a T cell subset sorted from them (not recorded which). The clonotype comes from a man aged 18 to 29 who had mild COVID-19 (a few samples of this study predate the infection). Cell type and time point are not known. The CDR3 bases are TGTGCCAGCAGTTTAGCGACAGGGAGCTCTGGGGCCAACGTCCTGACTTTC. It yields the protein CASSLATGSSGANVLTF.